One T cell receptor (beta chain) is described in this entry. Its cognate antigen is unknown. The CDR3 contains 15 residues. V lost 2 bases to trimming and J lost 4 bases, with 15 bases between them. Germline CDR1 is SEHNR and CDR2 is FQNEAQ (reference sequence). The data were obtained in a study of shared clonotypes between healthy human individuals. General observations from the study: With a handful of donors compared, roughly 5% of naive CD4 clonotypes were shared.

It was CD45RO-negative cells, positively selected for CCR7, that made up naive CD8 cells, with terminally differentiated effector memory CD45RA+ cells excluded. The donors were all Caucasian adults (living in Nashville, Tennessee). The study ran the assay at deep level. Sorted-subset replicate PCR reactions contained 200 to 250 ng DNA, corresponding to 29,000 or so T cell genomes. Libraries were prepared by immunoSEQ multiplex PCR; TCRdb keeps only in-frame clonotypes and omits some of them. The data hold about 700,000 clones, with roughly nine tenths observed a single time. This TCR was sampled from a man aged 25 to 40 in good health. The chain recombines TRBV7-9 with TRBJ2-7; no clear D gene. The specimen was naive CD8+ T cells sorted from blood. CDR3 coding DNA: TGTGCCAGCAGCTTAATCTCTAGGATTCCATACGAGCAGTACTTC. This translates into CASSLISRIPYEQYF.